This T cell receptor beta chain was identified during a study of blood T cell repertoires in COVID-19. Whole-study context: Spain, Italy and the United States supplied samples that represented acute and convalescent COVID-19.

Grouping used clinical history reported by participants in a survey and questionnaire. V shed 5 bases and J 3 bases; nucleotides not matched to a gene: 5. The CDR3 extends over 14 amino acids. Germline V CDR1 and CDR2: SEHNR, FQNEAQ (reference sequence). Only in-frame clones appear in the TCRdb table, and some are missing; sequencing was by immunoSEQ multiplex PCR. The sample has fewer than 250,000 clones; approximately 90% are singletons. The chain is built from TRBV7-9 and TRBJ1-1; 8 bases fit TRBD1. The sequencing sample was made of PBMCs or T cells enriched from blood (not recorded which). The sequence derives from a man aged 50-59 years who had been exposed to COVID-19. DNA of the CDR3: TGTGCCAGCAGCCCGGACAGGGTGGACACTGAAGCTTTCTTT. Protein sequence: CASSPDRVDTEAFF.